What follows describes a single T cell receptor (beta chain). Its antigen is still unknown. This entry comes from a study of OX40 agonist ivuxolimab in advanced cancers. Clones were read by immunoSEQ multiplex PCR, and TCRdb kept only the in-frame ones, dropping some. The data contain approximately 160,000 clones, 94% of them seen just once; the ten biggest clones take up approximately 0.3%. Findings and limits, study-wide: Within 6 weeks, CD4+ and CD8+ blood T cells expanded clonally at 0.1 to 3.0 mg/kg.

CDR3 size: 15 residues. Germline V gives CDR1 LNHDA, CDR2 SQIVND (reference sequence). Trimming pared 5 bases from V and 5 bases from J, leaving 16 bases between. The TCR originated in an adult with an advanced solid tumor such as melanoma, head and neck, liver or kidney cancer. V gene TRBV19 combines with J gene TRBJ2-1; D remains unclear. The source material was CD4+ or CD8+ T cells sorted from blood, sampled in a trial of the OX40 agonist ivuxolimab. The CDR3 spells CASSVGSRTNNEQFF. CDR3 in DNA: TGTGCCAGTAGTGTTGGATCCCGCACAAACAATGAGCAGTTCTTC. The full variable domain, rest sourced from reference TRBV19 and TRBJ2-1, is DGGITQSPKYLFRKEGQNVTLSCEQNLNHDAMYWYRQDPGQGLRLIYYSQIVNDFQKGDIAEGYSVSREKKESFPLTVTSAQKNPTAFYLCASSVGSRTNNEQFFGPGTRLTVL.